Presented here are 32 T cell receptor beta chains from one specimen sequenced in a study of T cell responses to AZD1222 COVID-19 vaccine. TCRdb's table, derived via immunoSEQ multiplex PCR, lists solely in-frame clones and lacks some. The sample records more than 140,000 clones, approximately 95% being singletons. The material was peripheral blood, obtained on day 0 of MenACWY control vaccination. The receptor source for this set is an adult in good health.

The chain carries TRBV18 and TRBJ2-7, with D possibly matching TRBD2 (5 bases). Trimming cost V 0 bases and J 0 bases, with 9 bases left between them. Germline lookup yields CDR1 KGHSH and CDR2 LQKENI. This CDR3 spans 15 amino acids. The CDR3 coding sequence is TGTGCCAGCTCACCACCGTGGAGGTCCTCCTACGAGCAGTACTTC. This gives the protein CASSPPWRSSYEQYF.

The CDR3 loop is CASSLGGRIVSQPQHF. The CDR3 bases are TGTGCCAGCAGCTTGGGGGGACGGATCGTAAGTCAGCCCCAGCATTTT. The V call is TRBV5-6, the J call TRBJ1-5; possibly TRBD1 for D (5 bases). The germline V gene encodes CDR1 SGHDT and CDR2 YYEEEE. The length of the CDR3 is 16 residues. Trimming left V 0 bases short and J 6 bases short, with 16 bases between.

The gene calls are TRBV6-2 or TRBV6-3 and TRBJ2-5; no firm D call. CDR3 length: 13 residues. Germline-derived CDR1 and CDR2 are MNHEY and SVGEGT. Trimming cost V 0 bases and J 5 bases, with 7 bases left between them. The CDR3 spells CASSYSSRETQYF. DNA for the CDR3: TGTGCCAGCAGTTACTCGAGTAGGGAGACCCAGTACTTC.

This sequence joins TRBV28 and TRBJ2-7; 7 positions match TRBD2. CDR1 is MDHEN and CDR2 is SYDVKM in the germline V gene. CDR3 length: 17 residues. Germline trimming cut 2 bases from V and 3 bases from J; bases unmatched to any gene: 13. Here the CDR3 reads CASSLVSSRDYLYEQYF. The CDR3 nucleotides are TGTGCCAGCAGTTTAGTTAGTTCCCGGGACTACCTCTACGAGCAGTACTTC.

The rearrangement joins TRBV20-1 to TRBJ1-2; no clear D gene. CDR3 length equals 13 residues. The V gene lost 6 bases and the J gene lost 4 bases, with 15 bases spanning the gap. Germline V gene lookup returns CDR1 DFQATT and CDR2 SNEGSKA (reference sequence). CDR3 sequence: CSASSRALYGYTF. The DNA of the CDR3 is TGCAGTGCCAGTAGTCGGGCACTCTATGGCTACACCTTC.

The chain links TRBV14 to TRBJ2-7; TRBD1 matches at 7 bases. CDR1 is SGHDN, CDR2 FVKESK, per germline. Germline trimming cut 3 bases from V and 3 bases from J; bases unmatched to any gene: 8. The CDR3 length is 15 residues. The CDR3 DNA follows: TGTGCCAGCAGCCAGGACCGGGACAGACGCTACGAGCAGTACTTC. The encoded protein is CASSQDRDRRYEQYF.

Written as DNA, the CDR3 is TGCAGTGCTAGCCAACCCGATGAGCAGTTCTTC. This translates into CSASQPDEQFF. The chain has TRBV20-1 and TRBJ2-1; D gene uncertain. Germline CDR1 and CDR2: DFQATT and SNEGSKA (reference sequence). V dropped 3 bases and J dropped 8 bases, with 8 bases sitting between them. This CDR3 region has 11 residues.

This chain links TRBV5-6 with TRBJ1-3, with 10 bases identical to TRBD1. Germline V gene lookup returns CDR1 SGHDT and CDR2 YYEEEE. The CDR3 has 18 amino acids. Trimming cost V 4 bases and J 0 bases; bases outside gene matches: 10. For the CDR3, the DNA is TGTGCCAGCAGCATGATAAACCGGGACAGGGGCTCTGGAAACACCATATATTTT. Residues: CASSMINRDRGSGNTIYF.

The chain couples TRBV25-1 to TRBJ1-3, with unresolved D. V gave up 5 bases and J gave up 2 bases, with 4 bases separating them. Per the germline V gene, CDR1 is MGHDK and CDR2 is SYGVNS. The CDR3 has 12 residues. The CDR3 loop is CASSQPGNTIYF. In nucleotides, the CDR3 is TGTGCCAGCAGTCAACCTGGAAACACCATATATTTT.

The chain has TRBV24-1 and TRBJ2-6; D uncertain. The CDR3 covers 16 residues. The germline CDR1 and CDR2 sequences are KGHDR and SFDVKD. V was shortened by 3 bases and J by 2 bases, with 10 bases between the two germline ends. The CDR3 here is CATSDPEIPGANVLTF. CDR3 DNA sequence: TGTGCCACCAGTGATCCCGAGATACCTGGGGCCAACGTCCTGACTTTC.

This chain's CDR3 is CASSQGRLNTEAFF. As DNA, the CDR3 is TGCGCCAGCAGCCAGGGACGGTTGAACACTGAAGCTTTCTTT. The chain carries TRBV4-3 and TRBJ1-1, with D maybe TRBD1 (5 bases). V lost 3 bases and J lost 0, with 8 bases in between. The CDR3 has 14 residues. Germline V gene data show CDR1 as LGHNA and CDR2 as YSLEER.

This chain links TRBV5-1 with TRBJ1-3, with 7 bases lining up with TRBD1. With V trimmed by 4 bases and J by 4 bases, 5 bases remained unmatched. CDR1 and CDR2 from the germline V gene are SGHRS and YFSETQ. The CDR3 has 14 residues. The CDR3 sequence is CASSPTGLGNTIYF. The CDR3 DNA follows: TGCGCCAGCAGCCCGACAGGGCTCGGAAACACCATATATTTT.

This chain links TRBV16 with TRBJ1-3, with D tentatively TRBD1 (6 bases). Germline CDR1 reads KGHSY; CDR2 reads FQNENV. V dropped 4 bases and J dropped 4 bases, with 17 bases sitting between them. This CDR3 region has 16 residues. The CDR3 nucleotides are TGTGCCAGCAGCCTCCTAAGGACAGCTACAGGAAACACCATATATTTT. This translates into CASSLLRTATGNTIYF.

The chain couples TRBV4-2 to TRBJ1-2, with TRBD1 matching 9 bases. Per the germline V gene, CDR1 is LGHNA and CDR2 is YNFKEQ. Trimming cost V 1 base and J 8 bases; bases outside gene matches: 11. The CDR3 totals 16 residues. This chain's CDR3 is CASSQVGGQGRGGYTF. CDR3 DNA sequence: TGTGCCAGCAGCCAAGTGGGGGGACAGGGAAGAGGAGGCTACACCTTC.

The chain joins TRBV6-2 or TRBV6-3 to TRBJ2-7; no clear D. This CDR3 is 13 amino acids long. Germline loops: CDR1 MNHEY, CDR2 SVGEGT. Trimming took off 2 bases at V and 4 bases at J, with 9 bases between the two ends. The CDR3 DNA is TGTGCCAGCAGTTACGGTCCCCTTTACGAGCAGTACTTC. Translating it yields CASSYGPLYEQYF.

This rearrangement joins TRBV9 to TRBJ2-3, with a weak D call TRBD2 (5 bases). V dropped 0 bases and J dropped 6 bases, with 11 bases sitting between them. From germline, CDR1 is SGDLS and CDR2 YYNGEE. This CDR3 has 14 residues. The CDR3 bases are TGTGCCAGCAGCGTAGGTAGCGTGAGGGATACGCAGTATTTT. It encodes CASSVGSVRDTQYF.

The gene calls are TRBV7-8 and TRBJ1-6, with TRBD1 as a possible D gene (6 bases). V dropped 0 bases and J dropped 10 bases, with 16 bases sitting between them. This CDR3 region has 16 residues. Germline V gene data show CDR1 as SGHVS and CDR2 as FQNEAQ. The CDR3, as DNA: TGTGCCAGCAGCTTAGCACCATCAGGGGCACGCTCACCCCTCCACTTT. This encodes CASSLAPSGARSPLHF.

CDR3 DNA sequence: TGCGCCAGCAGCTTACTCTCGGGACAGGGGGCTCATGAGCAGTTCTTC. It is translated as CASSLLSGQGAHEQFF. The J gene is TRBJ2-1, the V gene TRBV5-1; 12 nucleotides match TRBD1. Germline V gene sequence: CDR1 SGHRS, CDR2 YFSETQ. The CDR3 extends over 16 amino acids. V lost 2 bases and J lost 8; bases outside the gene matches: 8. Full variable domain (missing parts from reference TRBV5-1 and TRBJ2-1): KAGVTQTPRYLIKTRGQQVTLSCSPISGHRSVSWYQQTPGQGLQFLFEYFSETQRNKGNFPGRFSGRQFSNSRSEMNVSTLELGDSALYLCASSLLSGQGAHEQFFGPGTRLTVL.

The rearrangement joins TRBV12-3 or TRBV12-4 to TRBJ1-1, with D hard to call. V lost 0 bases, J lost 1 base, and 3 bases lay in between. This CDR3 has 13 amino acids. DNA for the CDR3: TGTGCCAGCAGTTTAGCTTGGAACACTGAAGCTTTCTTT. Its translation is CASSLAWNTEAFF.

This clone has only one observation. The rearrangement uses TRBV20-1 and TRBJ2-3; D is unclear. The CDR3 is 11 residues long. V was shortened by 0 bases and J by 5 bases, with 3 bases between the two germline ends. CDR1 is DFQATT and CDR2 is SNEGSKA in the germline V gene (reference sequence). DNA of the CDR3: TGCAGTGCTAGAGATCTAGATACGCAGTATTTT. This translates into CSARDLDTQYF.

The J gene is TRBJ2-7, the V gene TRBV2; 7 bases agree with TRBD2. V shed 7 bases, J shed 6 bases, and the junction held 9 bases outside the gene matches. CDR1 is SNHLY and CDR2 is FYNNEI in the germline V gene. This CDR3 is built from 13 residues. CDR3 coding DNA: TGTGCCAGCAACCTTATCGGGGGGACCGAGCAGTACTTC. It codes for CASNLIGGTEQYF.

The V gene is TRBV2, the J gene TRBJ2-7, with D perhaps TRBD1 or TRBD2 (6 bases each). Germline assignment: CDR1 SNHLY and CDR2 FYNNEI. Trimming shortened V by 7 bases and J by 6 bases, and 19 bases separated the two germline ends. The CDR3 consists of 14 residues. The CDR3 bases are TGTGCCAGCACCGGGGGCCGACAGGCGCGCGAGCAGTACTTC. Encoded protein: CASTGGRQAREQYF.

The gene calls are TRBV6-5 and TRBJ2-7; a possible D gene is TRBD2 (6 bases). Germline V gene lookup returns CDR1 MNHEY and CDR2 SVGAGI. The germline V and J ends were trimmed by 6 bases and 6 bases, with 21 bases remaining between them. CDR3 length equals 15 residues. The CDR3 spells CASSQPKEGLVEQYF. The DNA for the CDR3 is TGTGCCAGCAGCCAGCCCAAGGAGGGGTTGGTCGAGCAGTACTTC.

V gene TRBV2 combines with J gene TRBJ1-5; D unclear. CDR3 length: 13 residues. Germline V gene lookup returns CDR1 SNHLY and CDR2 FYNNEI. V lost 5 bases and J 5 bases, leaving 10 bases between the germline ends. The CDR3 nucleotides read TGTGCCAGCAGTCAAGACATTCATCAGCCCCAGCATTTT. Its protein is CASSQDIHQPQHF.

The chain carries TRBV30 and TRBJ2-1; tentatively, D is TRBD2 (6 bases). V dropped 4 bases and J dropped 9 bases, with 22 bases sitting between them. The CDR3 loop spans 15 amino acids. In germline, CDR1 is GTSNPN, CDR2 SVGIG (reference sequence). This chain's CDR3 is CAWTPGGRESGEQFF. CDR3 DNA: TGTGCCTGGACCCCTGGCGGGCGGGAAAGTGGTGAGCAGTTCTTC.

This rearrangement joins TRBV2 to TRBJ1-5; the match to TRBD1 covers 7 bases. The germline gives CDR1 SNHLY, CDR2 FYNNEI. The CDR3 extends over 17 amino acids. V gave up 4 bases and J gave up 5 bases; unmatched junction bases: 14. The CDR3 spells CASSAPPGQSYHQPQHF. The CDR3 DNA reads TGTGCCAGCAGTGCACCTCCGGGACAGAGTTACCATCAGCCCCAGCATTTT.

This clone appeared a few times. The chain has TRBV5-4 and TRBJ2-5; no definite D call. CDR1 SGHNT and CDR2 YYREEE come from the germline V gene (reference sequence). The CDR3 sequence is 13 residues long. The V end lost 1 base, the J end lost 1 base, and 5 bases lay between the germline ends. Here the CDR3 reads CASSLPGQETQYF. CDR3 DNA: TGTGCCAGCAGCTTGCCAGGCCAAGAGACCCAGTACTTC.

This sequence joins TRBV6-5 and TRBJ1-1; D is perhaps TRBD1 (5 bases). Germline CDR1 is MNHEY and CDR2 is SVGAGI. Trimming shortened V by 6 bases and J by 1 base, and 15 bases separated the two germline ends. The CDR3 totals 15 residues. The CDR3 nucleotides are TGTGCCAGCAGCAAAAGGGGCAGAGCGAACACTGAAGCTTTCTTT. Protein sequence: CASSKRGRANTEAFF.

This clone was detected once. The chain carries TRBV5-4 and TRBJ1-1, with D tentatively TRBD1 (6 bases). Trimming removed 0 bases at V and 3 bases at J, with 15 bases between. The germline CDR1 and CDR2 sequences are SGHNT and YYREEE (reference sequence). The CDR3 covers 16 residues. This chain's CDR3 is CASSLAPRGMDTEAFF. Written as DNA, the CDR3 is TGTGCCAGCAGCTTGGCCCCGAGGGGGATGGACACTGAAGCTTTCTTT.

The chain has TRBV19 and TRBJ1-2, with a tentative D call TRBD1 (5 bases). CDR1 is LNHDA and CDR2 is SQIVND in the germline V gene (reference sequence). V dropped 0 bases and J dropped 4 bases, with 12 bases sitting between them. The CDR3 has 15 amino acids. CDR3 in amino acids: CASSIDHRQIYGYTF. The CDR3 region has the DNA TGTGCCAGTAGTATAGATCATCGACAGATCTATGGCTACACCTTC.

The rearrangement uses TRBV6-1 and TRBJ1-5; D unclear. CDR3 size: 13 residues. Germline V gives CDR1 MNHNS, CDR2 SASEGT. The V and J ends lost 1 base and 3 bases respectively, with 4 bases between them. DNA of the CDR3: TGTGCCAGCAGTGAAGTGACCAATCAGCCCCAGCATTTT. Translation gives CASSEVTNQPQHF.

The CDR3 protein is CASSSDRDNSPLHF. CDR3 DNA: TGTGCCAGCAGTTCGGACAGGGATAATTCACCCCTCCACTTT. The J gene is TRBJ1-6, the V gene TRBV6-5; 8 bases agree with TRBD1. The CDR3 has 14 amino acids. The germline V gene has CDR1 MNHEY and CDR2 SVGAGI. Trimming at V came to 4 bases and at J to 5 bases, leaving 1 base not matched to a gene.